One sample yielded the 6 T cell receptor beta chains listed below, sequenced in a study of T cell changes during pregnancy in multiple sclerosis. Assay: immunoSEQ multiplex PCR; the TCRdb copy retains only in-frame clones and omits some. The table includes roughly 39,000 clones, 90% detected once. Sequenced here: CD4+ T cells from peripheral blood mononuclear cells, sampled in the first trimester of pregnancy. The receptors were gathered from a female donor in good health, enrolled as a control in a pregnancy study.

The V gene is TRBV7-2, the J gene TRBJ1-5; D is possibly TRBD1 (5 bases). The CDR3 is made up of 16 amino acids. Trimming took off 3 bases at V and 3 bases at J, with 15 bases between the two ends. The germline gives CDR1 SGHTA, CDR2 FQGNSA. CDR3 loop: CASSFRAGEVNQPQHF. For the CDR3, the DNA is TGTGCCAGCAGCTTTAGGGCGGGGGAAGTCAATCAGCCCCAGCATTTT.

CDR3 in amino acids: CASSEQGTGNQPQHF. Here the CDR3 DNA reads TGTGCCAGCAGTGAACAGGGGACGGGCAATCAGCCCCAGCATTTT. The chain uses TRBV6-1 and TRBJ1-5; maybe TRBD1 (6 bases). This CDR3 is built from 15 residues. Germline CDR1 MNHNS, CDR2 SASEGT. V was trimmed by 2 bases and J by 2 bases, leaving 10 bases between them.

The chain uses TRBV28 and TRBJ1-2; 8 bases are a match to TRBD1. Trimming removed 5 bases from V and 0 bases from J; junction bases left unmatched: 11. Germline V lookup: CDR1 MDHEN, CDR2 SYDVKM. The CDR3 contains 17 residues. In DNA form, the CDR3 reads TGTGCCAGCAGTCCCCACCCGGACAGGGCCTCTAACTATGGCTACACCTTC. Translating it yields CASSPHPDRASNYGYTF.

The V call is TRBV7-2, the J call TRBJ2-7; TRBD2 aligns across 7 bases. CDR3 length equals 14 residues. J gave up 3 bases and V 1 base, and 3 bases lay outside the gene matches. The germline V gene has CDR1 SGHTA and CDR2 FQGNSA. This chain's CDR3 is CASSLGGGSYEQYF. In nucleotides, the CDR3 is TGTGCCAGCAGCTTAGGCGGGGGAAGCTACGAGCAGTACTTC.

V usage is TRBV7-9 and J usage is TRBJ1-1; D is unclear. CDR1 is SEHNR, CDR2 FQNEAQ, per germline (reference sequence). Deletions cut 8 bases from V and 2 bases from J, with 12 bases between. This CDR3 has 13 amino acids. CDR3 protein: CASATTQNTEAFF. The CDR3 coding sequence is TGTGCCAGCGCTACGACACAAAACACTGAAGCTTTCTTT.

In this sample, this clone turned up once. The chain is built from TRBV6-1 and TRBJ2-2; the D gene is possibly TRBD1 (7 bases). There are 15 residues in the CDR3. Germline assignment: CDR1 MNHNS and CDR2 SASEGT. Trimming pared 6 bases from V and 6 bases from J, leaving 17 bases between. CDR3 sequence reads: CASRRLEGGAGELFF. CDR3 coding DNA: TGTGCCAGCAGAAGACTAGAAGGGGGCGCCGGGGAGCTGTTTTTT.